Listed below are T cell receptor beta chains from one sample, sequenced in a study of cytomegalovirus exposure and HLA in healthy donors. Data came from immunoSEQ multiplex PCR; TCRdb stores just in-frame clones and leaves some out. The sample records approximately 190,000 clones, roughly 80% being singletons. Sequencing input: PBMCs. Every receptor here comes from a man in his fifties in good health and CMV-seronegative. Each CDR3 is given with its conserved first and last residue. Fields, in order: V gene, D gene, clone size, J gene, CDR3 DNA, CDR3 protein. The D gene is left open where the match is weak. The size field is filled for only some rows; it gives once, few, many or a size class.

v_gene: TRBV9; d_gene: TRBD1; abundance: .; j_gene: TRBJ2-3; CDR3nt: TGTGCCAGCAGCGTTCGACAGGGTCTCGCAGATACGCAGTATTTT; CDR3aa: CASSVRQGLADTQYF
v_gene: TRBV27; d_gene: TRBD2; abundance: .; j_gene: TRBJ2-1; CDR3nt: TGTGCCAGCACCCCGTTGTCTCTCGGAGCGGGGGGATACAATGAGCAGTTCTTC; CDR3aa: CASTPLSLGAGGYNEQFF
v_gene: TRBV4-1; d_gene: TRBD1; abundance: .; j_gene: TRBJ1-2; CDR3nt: TGCGCCAGCAGCCAAGCAACCGGGACAGGGGATTTCTATGGCTACACCTTC; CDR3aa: CASSQATGTGDFYGYTF
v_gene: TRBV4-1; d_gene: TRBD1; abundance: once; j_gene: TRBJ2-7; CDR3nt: TGCGCCAGCAGCCAAGGGACAGGGGGCCACGAGCAGTACTTC; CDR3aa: CASSQGTGGHEQYF
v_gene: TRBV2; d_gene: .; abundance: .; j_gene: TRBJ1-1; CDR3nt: TGTGCCAGCAGTTTCACACCGAACACTGAAGCTTTCTTT; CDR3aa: CASSFTPNTEAFF
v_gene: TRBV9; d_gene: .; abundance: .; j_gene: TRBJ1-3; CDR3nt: TGTGCCAGCAGCGCCTTTGAGGGAAACACCATATATTTT; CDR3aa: CASSAFEGNTIYF
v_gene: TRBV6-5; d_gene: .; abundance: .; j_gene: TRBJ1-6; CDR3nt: TGTGCCAGCAGGCGACAGACTAATTCACCCCTCCACTTT; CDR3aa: CASRRQTNSPLHF
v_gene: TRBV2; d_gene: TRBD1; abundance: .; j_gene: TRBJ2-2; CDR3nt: TGTGCCAGCAGTGCCGACAGGGGGAACACCGGGGAGCTGTTTTTT; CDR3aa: CASSADRGNTGELFF
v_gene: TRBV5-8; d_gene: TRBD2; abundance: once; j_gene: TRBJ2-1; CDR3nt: TGTGCCAGCAGCTTGGCCGTGTTTAGCGGGGGCTCGTACAATGAGCAGTTCTTC; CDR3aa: CASSLAVFSGGSYNEQFF
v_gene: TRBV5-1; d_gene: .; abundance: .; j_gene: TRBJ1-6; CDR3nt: TGCGCCAGCAGAACCAGTGATACCTATAATTCACCCCTCCACTTT; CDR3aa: CASRTSDTYNSPLHF
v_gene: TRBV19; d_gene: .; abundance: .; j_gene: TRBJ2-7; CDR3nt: TGTGCCAGTGGCAGGGCAGGCCTCGGTTACGAGCAGTACTTC; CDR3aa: CASGRAGLGYEQYF
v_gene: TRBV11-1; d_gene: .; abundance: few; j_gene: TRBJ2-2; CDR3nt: TGTGCCAGCAGCTTAGGGTCCTGGGAGACCCACACCGGGGAGCTGTTTTTT; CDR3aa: CASSLGSWETHTGELFF
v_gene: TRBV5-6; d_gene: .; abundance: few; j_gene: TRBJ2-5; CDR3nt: TGTGCCAGCAGCTTTTGGGTCGGGGAGACCCAGTACTTC; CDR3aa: CASSFWVGETQYF
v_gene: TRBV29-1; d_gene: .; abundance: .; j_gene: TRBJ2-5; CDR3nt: TGCAGCGGCACCCACAGTACCCAGTACTTC; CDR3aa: CSGTHSTQYF
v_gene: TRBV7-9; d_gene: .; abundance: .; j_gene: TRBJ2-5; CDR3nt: TGTGCCAGCAGCTTCACAGGGACGGAGACCCAGTACTTC; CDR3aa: CASSFTGTETQYF
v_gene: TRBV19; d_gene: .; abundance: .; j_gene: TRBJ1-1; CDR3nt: TGTGCCAGTAGTATAAGGGGCCAGAGTTTCACTGAAGCTTTCTTT; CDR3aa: CASSIRGQSFTEAFF
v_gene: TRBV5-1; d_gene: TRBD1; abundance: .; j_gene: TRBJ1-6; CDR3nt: TGCGCCAGCAGCTTGGCCCCCGGGACAGAGCATAATTCACCCCTCCACTTT; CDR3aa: CASSLAPGTEHNSPLHF
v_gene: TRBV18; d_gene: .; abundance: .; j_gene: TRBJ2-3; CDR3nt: TGTGCCACCTCGAAGGGGGGCACAGATACGCAGTATTTT; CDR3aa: CATSKGGTDTQYF
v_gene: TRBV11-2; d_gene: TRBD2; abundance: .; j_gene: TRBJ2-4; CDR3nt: TGTGCCAGCAGCCCCGGGTCGGGACTAGCGGGGGGTGGAATAAACATTCAGTACTTC; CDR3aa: CASSPGSGLAGGGINIQYF
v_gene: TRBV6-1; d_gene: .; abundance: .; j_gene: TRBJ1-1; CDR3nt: TGTGCCAGCAGTGACGCGCAGAACACTGAAGCTTTCTTT; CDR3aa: CASSDAQNTEAFF
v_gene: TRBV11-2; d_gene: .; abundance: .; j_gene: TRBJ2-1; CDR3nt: TGTGCCAGCAGCTTCCCCCCCGGGAATGAGCAGTTCTTC; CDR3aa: CASSFPPGNEQFF
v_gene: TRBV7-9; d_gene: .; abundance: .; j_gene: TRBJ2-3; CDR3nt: TGTGCCAGCCGTGGGCGGGGATACACAGATACGCAGTATTTT; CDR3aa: CASRGRGYTDTQYF
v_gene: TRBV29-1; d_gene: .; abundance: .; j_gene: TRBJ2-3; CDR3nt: TGCAGCGGCGGGACGCGACTCACGCAGTATTTT; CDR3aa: CSGGTRLTQYF
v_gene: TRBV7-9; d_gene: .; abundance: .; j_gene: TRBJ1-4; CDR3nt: TGTGCCAGCAGTTTCGCGGGAGTCGTGAGAGAAAAACTGTTTTTT; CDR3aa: CASSFAGVVREKLFF
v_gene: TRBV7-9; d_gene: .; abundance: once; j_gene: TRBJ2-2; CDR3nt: TGTTCCAGCAGCTATGGGCACGGGGAGCTGTTTTTT; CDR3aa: CSSSYGHGELFF
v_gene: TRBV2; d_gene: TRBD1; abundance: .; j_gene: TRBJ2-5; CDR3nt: TGTGCCAGCAGTGGAACAGGGGTTGTGAAGACCCAGTACTTC; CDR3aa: CASSGTGVVKTQYF
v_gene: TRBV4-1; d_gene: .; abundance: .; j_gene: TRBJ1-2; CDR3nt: TGCGCCAGCAGCCAAGATCAGGGTTACTATGGCTACACCTTC; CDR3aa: CASSQDQGYYGYTF
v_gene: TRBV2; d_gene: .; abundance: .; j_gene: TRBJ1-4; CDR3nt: TGTGCCAGCAGAGAGGGACTACCTGGAGAAAAACTGTTTTTT; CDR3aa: CASREGLPGEKLFF
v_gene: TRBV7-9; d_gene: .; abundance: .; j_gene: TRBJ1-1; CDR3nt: TGTTCCAGCAGCTGGGACACTGCCACTGAAGCTTTCTTT; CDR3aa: CSSSWDTATEAFF
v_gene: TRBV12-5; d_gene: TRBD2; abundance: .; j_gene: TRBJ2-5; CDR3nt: TGTGCTAGTGGTCCCCCTTCAGCGGGGTCAGAGACCCAGTACTTC; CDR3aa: CASGPPSAGSETQYF
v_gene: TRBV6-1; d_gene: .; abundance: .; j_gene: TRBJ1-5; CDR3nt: TGTGCCAGCACGGGAAGGGGGAATCAGCCCCAGCATTTT; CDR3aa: CASTGRGNQPQHF
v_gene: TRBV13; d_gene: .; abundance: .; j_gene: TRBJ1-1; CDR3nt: TGTGCCAGCAGCCGGAGGAACACTGAAGCTTTCTTT; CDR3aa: CASSRRNTEAFF
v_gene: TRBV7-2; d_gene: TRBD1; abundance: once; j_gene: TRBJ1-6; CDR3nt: TGTGCCAGCAGCCTACAGGGGGCAGGGTCACCCCTCCACTTT; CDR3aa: CASSLQGAGSPLHF
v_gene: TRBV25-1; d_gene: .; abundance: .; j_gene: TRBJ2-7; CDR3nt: TGTGCCAGCAGTGATCGGGGGGCTGGGTACGAGCAGTACTTC; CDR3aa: CASSDRGAGYEQYF
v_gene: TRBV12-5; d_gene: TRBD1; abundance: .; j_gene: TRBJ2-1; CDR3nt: TGTGCTAGTGGTTCCGACAGGGGAAGGCGCGAGAACAATGAGCAGTTCTTC; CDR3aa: CASGSDRGRRENNEQFF
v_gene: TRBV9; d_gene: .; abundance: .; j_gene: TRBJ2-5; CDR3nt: TGTGCCAGCAGCGTAGGAGGACATCTACAAGAGACCCAGTACTTC; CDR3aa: CASSVGGHLQETQYF